What follows describes a single TCR beta chain. This CDR3 comprises 15 residues. CDR1 is LNHDA, CDR2 SQIVND, per germline (reference sequence). Eight distinct reactions (per sample) were used to make the cDNA. With the 5' RACE reads reprocessed, TCRdb shows one record per CDR3 protein and no DNA. The sample totals approximately 400,000 distinct CDR3 sequences; its top ten clones hold 2.6%. This entry is derived from a study of monozygotic twins with inflammatory bowel disease. Sequenced input: blood. The TCR sequence derives from a human donor with ulcerative colitis or Crohn's disease, or a healthy co-twin of an affected twin (not recorded which). The V and J genes are TRBV19 and TRBJ2-2; TCRdb's D call of TRBD1 is untestable without DNA. CDR3 sequence: CASRSGTGASGELFF.